These T cell receptor beta chains were read from a single sample in a study of OX40 agonist ivuxolimab in advanced cancers. Sequencing used immunoSEQ multiplex PCR; TCRdb keeps in-frame clones, though not all of them. The sample records around 100,000 clones, approximately 89% being singletons. The input for sequencing was CD4+ or CD8+ T cells sorted from blood, taken in a trial of the OX40 agonist ivuxolimab. Every receptor here comes from an adult with an advanced solid tumor such as melanoma, head and neck, liver or kidney cancer. Both conserved end residues are part of each CDR3.

cdr3_length	j_call	v_call	cdr3_aa
15	TRBJ2-2	TRBV5-1	CASSSGRPNTGELFF
15	TRBJ1-1	TRBV18	CASSPISGTGTEAFF
14	TRBJ2-7	TRBV28	CASSSSPGIREQYF
15	TRBJ2-7	TRBV5-6	CASIDRTGGSYEQYF
15	TRBJ2-6	TRBV28	CASSGGRAGANVLTF
15	TRBJ2-1	TRBV18	CASSPSESPYNEQFF
15	TRBJ2-5	TRBV7-6	CASSPTRGSQETQYF
13	TRBJ1-2	TRBV28	CASRPTGGFGYTF
13	TRBJ2-7	TRBV28	CASSFGTLYEQYF
13	TRBJ1-1	TRBV29-1	CSAGEYVNTEAFF
12	TRBJ1-1	TRBV19	CASSVRWSEAFF
18	TRBJ2-4	TRBV7-2	CASSDGRALGIAKNIQYF
17	TRBJ2-1	TRBV6-1	CASSDRTSEISYNEQFF
13	TRBJ2-3	TRBV5-1	CASSLTGSDTQYF
14	TRBJ2-1	TRBV7-3	CASSLTPRGNEQFF
14	TRBJ2-2	TRBV6-1	CASISGSNTGELFF
16	TRBJ2-2	TRBV18	CASSQKNTAPAGELFF
15	TRBJ2-1	TRBV7-9	CASSLAMAPGTEQFF
17	TRBJ2-2	TRBV4-1	CASSHSLAEKNTGELFF
17	TRBJ2-5	TRBV15	CATSSIRTSGFQETQYF
14	TRBJ2-3	TRBV5-1	CASSLGTGVDTQYF
15	TRBJ1-5	TRBV28	CASSLFYTYNQPQHF
14	TRBJ2-1	TRBV27	CASSSREPYNEQFF
16	TRBJ1-4	TRBV5-8	CASSRDRIATNEKLFF
13	TRBJ1-2	TRBV28	CANRDRANYGYTF
14	TRBJ2-1	TRBV7-6	CASSWIDRDNEQFF
13	TRBJ2-7	TRBV4-2	CASSSGLTYEQYF
17	TRBJ1-3	TRBV5-6	CASSLGWDLESGNTIYF
15	TRBJ1-3	TRBV29-1	CSVSAGPFSGNTIYF
11	TRBJ2-3	TRBV7-3	CASSQGDTQYF
12	TRBJ2-4	TRBV7-8	CASSLNGGRVHF
16	TRBJ2-3	TRBV18	CASSPPGQGATDTQYF
12	TRBJ1-2	TRBV28	CASSFSNYGYTF
14	TRBJ2-1	TRBV18	CASSPDKVGNEQFF
13	TRBJ1-1	TRBV7-2	CASRFQSTTEAFF
12	TRBJ1-1	TRBV18	CASSRGGVEAFF
16	TRBJ2-2	TRBV4-2	CASSPHGAVNTGELFF
15	TRBJ2-7	TRBV29-1	CSVEDGDRGGYEQYF
13	TRBJ1-3	TRBV7-2	CASSSSLGTTIYF
15	TRBJ1-5	TRBV28	CASSPLRVRNQPQHF
15	TRBJ2-3	TRBV19	CASRLAGGTADTQYF
8	TRBJ1-2	TRBV6-5	CASPVYTF
14	TRBJ1-4	TRBV14	CASSPRGRDEKLFF
14	TRBJ1-3	TRBV30	CAWTGGFSGNTIYF
14	TRBJ2-5	TRBV5-1	CASSLDGRGETQYF
14	TRBJ1-2	TRBV6-6	CASSYQGLNYGYTF
13	TRBJ1-1	TRBV11-2	CASSNLERAEAFF
15	TRBJ2-1	TRBV14	CASSLGTSGINEQFF
13	TRBJ2-5	TRBV7-9	CASSSQGQETQYF
12	TRBJ2-7	TRBV2	CASQTISYEQYF
16	TRBJ2-4	TRBV4-1	CASSPEASGRENIQYF